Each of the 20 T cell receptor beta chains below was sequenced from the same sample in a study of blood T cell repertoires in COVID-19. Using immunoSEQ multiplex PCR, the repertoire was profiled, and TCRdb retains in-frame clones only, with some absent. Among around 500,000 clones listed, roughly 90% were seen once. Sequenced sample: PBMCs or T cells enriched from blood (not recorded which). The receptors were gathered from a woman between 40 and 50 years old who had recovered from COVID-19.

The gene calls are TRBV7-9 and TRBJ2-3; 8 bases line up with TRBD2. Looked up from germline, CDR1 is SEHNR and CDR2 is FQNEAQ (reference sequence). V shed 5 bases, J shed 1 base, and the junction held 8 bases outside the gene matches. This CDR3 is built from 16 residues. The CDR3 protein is CASSTSLAGGTDTQYF. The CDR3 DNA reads TGTGCCAGCAGCACCTCCCTAGCGGGCGGCACAGATACGCAGTATTTT.

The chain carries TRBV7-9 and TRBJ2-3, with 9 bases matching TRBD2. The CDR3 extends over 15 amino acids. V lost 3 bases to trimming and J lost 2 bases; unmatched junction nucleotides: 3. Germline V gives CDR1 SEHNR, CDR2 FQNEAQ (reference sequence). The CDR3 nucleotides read TGTGCCAGCAGCTTGCTAGCGGGATTCACAGATACGCAGTATTTT. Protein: CASSLLAGFTDTQYF.

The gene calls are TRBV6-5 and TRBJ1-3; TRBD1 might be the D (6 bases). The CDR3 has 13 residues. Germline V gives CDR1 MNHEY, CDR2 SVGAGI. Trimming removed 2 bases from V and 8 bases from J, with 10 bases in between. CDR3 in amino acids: CASSYGGGYTIYF. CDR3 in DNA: TGTGCCAGCAGTTACGGGGGCGGGTACACCATATATTTT.

CDR3 amino acids: CASSPSGSGANVLTF. DNA for the CDR3: TGTGCCAGCTCACCATCGGGCTCTGGGGCCAACGTCCTGACTTTC. The rearrangement links TRBV18 to TRBJ2-6; D gene ambiguous. Germline assignment: CDR1 KGHSH and CDR2 LQKENI. V was shortened by 2 bases and J by 0 bases, with 5 bases between the two germline ends. The CDR3 covers 15 residues.

The CDR3 DNA is TGCAGCGTGGATAACAGGGTAAACACAGATACGCAGTATTTT. This sequence encodes CSVDNRVNTDTQYF. V is TRBV29-1 and J is TRBJ2-3; perhaps TRBD1 as D (6 bases). Trimming removed 6 bases from V and 2 bases from J, with 15 bases in between. The CDR3 loop spans 14 amino acids. Germline values: CDR1 SQVTM, CDR2 ANQGSEA.

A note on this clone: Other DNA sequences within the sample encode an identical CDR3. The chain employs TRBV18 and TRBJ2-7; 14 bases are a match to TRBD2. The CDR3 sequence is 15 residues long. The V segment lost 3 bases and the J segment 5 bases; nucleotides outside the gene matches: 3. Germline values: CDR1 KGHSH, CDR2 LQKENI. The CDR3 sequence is CASSPGLAGVDEQYF. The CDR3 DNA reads TGTGCCAGCTCACCGGGACTAGCGGGAGTAGACGAGCAGTACTTC. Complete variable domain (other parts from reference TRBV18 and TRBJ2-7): NAGVMQNPRHLVRRRGQEARLRCSPMKGHSHVYWYRQLPEEGLKFMVYLQKENIIDESGMPKERFSAEFPKEGPSILRIQQVVRGDSAAYFCASSPGLAGVDEQYFGPGTRLTVT.

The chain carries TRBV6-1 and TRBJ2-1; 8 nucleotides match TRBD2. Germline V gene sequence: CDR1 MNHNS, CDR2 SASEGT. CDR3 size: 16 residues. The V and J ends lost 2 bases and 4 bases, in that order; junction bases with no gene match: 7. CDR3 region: CASSEFSVAGYNEQFF. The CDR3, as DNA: TGTGCCAGCAGTGAATTCAGTGTAGCGGGGTACAATGAGCAGTTCTTC.

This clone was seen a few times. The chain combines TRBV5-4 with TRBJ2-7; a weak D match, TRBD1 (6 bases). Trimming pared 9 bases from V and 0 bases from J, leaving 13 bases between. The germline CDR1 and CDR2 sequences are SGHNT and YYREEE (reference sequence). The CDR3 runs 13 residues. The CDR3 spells CATQMDSSYEQYF. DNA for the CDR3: TGTGCCACGCAGATGGACAGCTCCTACGAGCAGTACTTC.

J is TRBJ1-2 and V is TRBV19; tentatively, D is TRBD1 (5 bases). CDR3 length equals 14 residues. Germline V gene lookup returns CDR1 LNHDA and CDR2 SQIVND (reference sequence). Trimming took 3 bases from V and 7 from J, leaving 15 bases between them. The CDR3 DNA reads TGTGCCAGTAGTATGGCTGGTCAGGGTGGTGGCTACACCTTC. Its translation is CASSMAGQGGGYTF.

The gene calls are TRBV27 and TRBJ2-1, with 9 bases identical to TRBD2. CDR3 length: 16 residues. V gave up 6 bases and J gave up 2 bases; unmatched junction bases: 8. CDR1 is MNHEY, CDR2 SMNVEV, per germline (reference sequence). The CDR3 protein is CASSSYPSGTYNEQFF. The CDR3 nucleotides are TGTGCCAGCAGCTCTTACCCTAGCGGGACCTACAATGAGCAGTTCTTC.

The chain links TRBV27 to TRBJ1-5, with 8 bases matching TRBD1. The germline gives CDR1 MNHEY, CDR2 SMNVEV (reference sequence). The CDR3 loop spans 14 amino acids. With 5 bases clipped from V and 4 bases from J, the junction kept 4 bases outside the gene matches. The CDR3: CASSPGTGNQPQHF. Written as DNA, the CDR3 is TGTGCCAGCAGTCCCGGGACAGGAAATCAGCCCCAGCATTTT.

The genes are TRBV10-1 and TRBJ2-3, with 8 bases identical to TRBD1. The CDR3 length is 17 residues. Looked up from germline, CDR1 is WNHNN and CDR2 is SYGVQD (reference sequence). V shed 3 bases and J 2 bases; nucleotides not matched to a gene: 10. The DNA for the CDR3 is TGCGCCAGCAGTGAAATTAGACAGGGGTCCTTCACAGATACGCAGTATTTT. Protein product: CASSEIRQGSFTDTQYF.

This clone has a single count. Here the CDR3 DNA reads TGCGCCAGCAGCCAAGAAGTGCGGGGGGCGCGGTACGAGCAGTACTTC. Translating gives CASSQEVRGARYEQYF. The chain recombines TRBV4-1 with TRBJ2-7, with 8 bases matching TRBD2. CDR1 is MGHRA and CDR2 is YSYEKL in the germline V gene. This CDR3 contains 16 residues. The junction had 8 bases not matched to a gene; V was cut back by 0 bases and J by 4 bases.

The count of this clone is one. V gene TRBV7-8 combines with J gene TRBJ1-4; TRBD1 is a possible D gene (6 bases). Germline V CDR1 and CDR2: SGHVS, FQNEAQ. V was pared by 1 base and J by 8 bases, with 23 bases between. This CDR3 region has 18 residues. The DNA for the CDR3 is TGTGCCAGCAGCTTAGGCGAAACAGGGAGGGGCATTGGGGAAAAACTGTTTTTT. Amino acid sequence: CASSLGETGRGIGEKLFF. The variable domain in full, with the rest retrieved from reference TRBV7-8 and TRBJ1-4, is GAGVSQSPRYKVAKRGQDVALRCDPISGHVSLFWYQQALGQGPEFLTYFQNEAQLDKSGLPSDRFFAERPEGSVSTLKIQRTQQEDSAVYLCASSLGETGRGIGEKLFFGSGTQLSVL.

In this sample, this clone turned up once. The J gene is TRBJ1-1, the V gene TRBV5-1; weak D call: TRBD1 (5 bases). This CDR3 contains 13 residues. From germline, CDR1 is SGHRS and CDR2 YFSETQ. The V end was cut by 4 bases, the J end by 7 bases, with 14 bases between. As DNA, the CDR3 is TGCGCCAGCAGCGGGGGTCTGGGGGGTGAAGCTTTCTTT. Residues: CASSGGLGGEAFF.

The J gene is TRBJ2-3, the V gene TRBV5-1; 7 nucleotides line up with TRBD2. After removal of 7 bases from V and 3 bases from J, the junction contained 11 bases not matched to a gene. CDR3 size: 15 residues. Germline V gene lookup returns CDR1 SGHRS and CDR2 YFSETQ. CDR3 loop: CASAQGAGGTDTQYF. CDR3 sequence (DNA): TGCGCCAGCGCCCAGGGTGCCGGGGGGACAGATACGCAGTATTTT.

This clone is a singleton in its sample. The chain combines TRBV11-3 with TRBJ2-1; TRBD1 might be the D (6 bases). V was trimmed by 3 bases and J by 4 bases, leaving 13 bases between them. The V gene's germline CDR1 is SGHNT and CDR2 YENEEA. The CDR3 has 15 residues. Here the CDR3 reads CASSFSHRVYNEQFF. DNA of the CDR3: TGTGCCAGCAGCTTCAGCCACAGGGTTTACAATGAGCAGTTCTTC.

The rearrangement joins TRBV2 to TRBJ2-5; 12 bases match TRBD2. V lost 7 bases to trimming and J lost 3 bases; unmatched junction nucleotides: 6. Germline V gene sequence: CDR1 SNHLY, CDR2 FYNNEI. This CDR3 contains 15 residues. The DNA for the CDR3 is TGTGCCAGCACCCCCCGACTAGCGGGAGAAGAGACCCAGTACTTC. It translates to CASTPRLAGEETQYF.

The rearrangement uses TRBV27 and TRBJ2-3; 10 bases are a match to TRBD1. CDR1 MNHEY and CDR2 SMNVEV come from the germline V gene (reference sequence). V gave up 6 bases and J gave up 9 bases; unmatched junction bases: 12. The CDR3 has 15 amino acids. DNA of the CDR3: TGTGCCAGCAGCGACGGGACAGGGGCCTTCGGGACGCAGTATTTT. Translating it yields CASSDGTGAFGTQYF.

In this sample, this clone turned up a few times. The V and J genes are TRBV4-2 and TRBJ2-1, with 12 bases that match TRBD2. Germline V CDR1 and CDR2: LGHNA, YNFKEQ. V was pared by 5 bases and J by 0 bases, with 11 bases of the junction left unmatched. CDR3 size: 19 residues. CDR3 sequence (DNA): TGTGCCAGCAGCTCCGGCGGACTAGCGGGGATGAACTCCTACAATGAGCAGTTCTTC. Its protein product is CASSSGGLAGMNSYNEQFF.